This TCR beta chain was retrieved from a study of blood T cell repertoires in COVID-19. Whole-study context: Collection of acute and convalescent COVID-19 samples took place in the United States, Italy and Spain. From T cells, B-cell-depleted T cells, or PBMCs came the material, which was cDNA or gDNA.

Deletions cut 2 bases from V and 0 bases from J, with 10 bases between. The CDR3 is made up of 15 amino acids. Per germline, CDR1 PRHDT and CDR2 FYEKMQ (reference sequence). Original processing methods: Reference gene primer amplification yielded estimated nucleated cell counts. Some clones are missing from TCRdb's copy, which holds only in-frame ones; the method was immunoSEQ multiplex PCR. The V and J calls and the clone size are those of that table, but D and trimming were determined from the DNA. Of a few hundred thousand clones listed, more than 75% are singletons. The sequencing sample was made of peripheral blood. The chain recombines TRBV13 with TRBJ1-1; a possible D gene is TRBD1 (5 bases). The source of this sequence is a man aged 40-49 years who had recovered from COVID-19. DNA for the CDR3: TGTGCCAGCAGCTTACGTGCAGGGATGAACACTGAAGCTTTCTTT. This sequence encodes CASSLRAGMNTEAFF.